This T cell receptor beta chain appears in the sequencing data of a study of blood T cell repertoires in COVID-19. Study overall: PBMCs, B-cell-depleted T cells, or T cells provided the cDNA or gDNA that made up the material.

Original data processing: Using reference gene primer amplification, nucleated cell counts were estimated. Sequencing was performed with immunoSEQ multiplex PCR; in TCRdb, only in-frame clones are kept and a portion is missing. The V and J calls and clone size are taken from that table; D and trimming were inferred from the DNA. The data contain roughly 13,000 clones, 70% to 90% of them singletons. The CDR3 runs to 14 residues. Germline CDR1 reads SNHLY; CDR2 reads FYNNEI. V was clipped by 8 bases and J by 7 bases, with 18 bases between them. The V gene is TRBV2, the J gene TRBJ2-1; D is possibly TRBD2 (6 bases). This TCR came from an elderly man with acute or convalescent COVID-19. The sequencing input was peripheral blood. DNA of the CDR3: TGTGCCAGCCTTGGAGGGTCGATCGGAAATGAGCAGTTCTTC. Translating gives CASLGGSIGNEQFF.